The rows below give T cell receptor beta chains drawn from one sample of a study of a mutant IDH1 vaccine in newly diagnosed glioma. Assay used: immunoSEQ multiplex PCR; TCRdb lists only in-frame clones, some missing. The data hold about 92,000 clones, with 83% observed a single time. This specimen consisted of PBMCs, obtained from a glioma patient treated with radiotherapy, temozolomide or both. Receptor source: a woman between 45 and 60 years old with glioma. CDR3s include the opening cysteine and the closing phenylalanine or tryptophan. A D gene is named only where the DNA matches it firmly. The size entry is marked missing in some rows and otherwise reads once, few, many or a size class.

clone size,CDR3 length,V gene,D gene,J gene,CDR3 protein,CDR3 DNA
-,16,TRBV7-9,-,TRBJ2-5,CASSAYVQGLRETQYF,TGTGCCAGCAGCGCTTATGTGCAGGGGTTAAGAGAGACCCAGTACTTC
few,16,TRBV18,-,TRBJ2-7,CASSLRVIVIILEQYF,TGTGCCAGCTCACTCCGGGTCATTGTAATTATTCTGGAGCAGTACTTC
-,15,TRBV7-9,-,TRBJ2-2,CASSFSGILTGELFF,TGTGCCAGCAGCTTTTCAGGGATTCTCACCGGGGAGCTGTTTTTT
-,15,TRBV5-4,TRBD2,TRBJ2-5,CASSPASGAQETQYF,TGTGCCAGCAGCCCAGCGAGCGGGGCTCAAGAGACCCAGTACTTC
-,12,TRBV6-5,-,TRBJ2-5,CASSSSMETQYF,TGTGCCAGCAGTTCTAGCATGGAGACCCAGTACTTC
-,15,TRBV7-9,TRBD1,TRBJ1-4,CASSFWTGANEKLFF,TGTGCCAGCAGCTTCTGGACAGGCGCTAATGAAAAACTGTTTTTT
few,13,TRBV4-2,-,TRBJ2-5,CASSQNSRETQYF,TGTGCCAGCAGCCAAAATAGTAGAGAGACCCAGTACTTC
-,15,TRBV10-3,TRBD1,TRBJ2-3,CAISTNRQGPDTQYF,TGTGCCATCAGTACGAACCGACAGGGACCAGATACGCAGTATTTT
-,16,TRBV19,-,TRBJ1-5,CASSIDRVHSNQPQHF,TGTGCCAGTAGTATAGACAGGGTTCATAGCAATCAGCCCCAGCATTTT
-,16,TRBV5-1,TRBD2,TRBJ2-5,CASSPGLAGGFETQYF,TGCGCCAGCAGCCCGGGACTAGCGGGGGGGTTTGAGACCCAGTACTTC
-,15,TRBV5-6,TRBD2,TRBJ2-1,CASSLGTSGVREQFF,TGTGCCAGCAGCTTGGGGACTAGCGGGGTAAGGGAGCAGTTCTTC
-,11,TRBV20-1,-,TRBJ2-5,CSAVSVGTQYF,TGCAGTGCTGTTAGCGTGGGGACCCAGTACTTC
-,14,TRBV2,TRBD1,TRBJ2-7,CASITGQGIAEQYF,TGTGCCAGCATTACGGGACAGGGAATCGCCGAGCAGTACTTC
-,17,TRBV30,TRBD1,TRBJ1-6,CAWRTGKSGSGDSPLHF,TGTGCCTGGAGGACAGGGAAGAGCGGGTCAGGAGATTCACCCCTCCACTTT
-,15,TRBV19,TRBD1,TRBJ1-2,CASSIGTGTVDGYTF,TGTGCCAGTAGTATAGGGACAGGGACAGTGGATGGCTACACCTTC
once,15,TRBV5-4,-,TRBJ2-7,CASSLDQAKAYEQYF,TGTGCCAGCAGCTTGGATCAGGCTAAAGCCTACGAGCAGTACTTC
-,14,TRBV7-9,TRBD1,TRBJ1-2,CASRDTTGNYGYTF,TGTGCCAGCAGGGACACGACAGGGAACTATGGCTACACCTTC
-,14,TRBV19,-,TRBJ1-2,CASSTLGFLHGYTF,TGTGCCAGTAGTACGCTAGGGTTTCTTCACGGCTACACCTTC